This TCR beta chain originates from a study of OX40 agonist ivuxolimab in advanced cancers. Background on the study: Every 2 weeks, ivuxolimab was infused into the patients intravenously at between 0.01 and 10 mg/kg. Study-wide findings and caveats: Some of the lowest clonal expansion was seen in partial responders at 0.1-3.0 mg/kg. Clonal expansion from baseline to week 6 occurred in both CD4+ and CD8+ T cells.

CDR1 and CDR2 (germline): MNHEY, SMNVEV (reference sequence). CDR3 length: 14 amino acids. Trimming took 5 bases from V and 2 from J; bases not matched to a gene: 6. The repertoire was sequenced with immunoSEQ multiplex PCR; TCRdb's copy has only in-frame clones and lacks some. This table has roughly 100,000 clones, roughly 80% appearing once. Remarks on this clone: Its matching antigen is unknown.

This material consisted of CD4+ or CD8+ T cells sorted from blood, taken in a trial of the OX40 agonist ivuxolimab. The clonotype comes from an adult with an advanced solid tumor such as melanoma, head and neck, liver or kidney cancer. This rearrangement joins TRBV27 to TRBJ2-7, with 7 bases that match TRBD2. The CDR3 nucleotides read TGTGCCAGCAGTGGGGCAGCGGGAACCTACGAGCAGTACTTC. Its translation is CASSGAAGTYEQYF.